This T cell receptor (beta chain) was sequenced during a study of cytomegalovirus exposure and HLA in healthy donors. Using immunoSEQ multiplex PCR, the repertoire was profiled, and TCRdb retains in-frame clones only, with some absent. Of about 250,000 clones in the sample, about 90% are singletons; the top ten hold 12%. The CDR3 runs to 14 residues. CDR1 is SGHDN and CDR2 is FVKESK in the germline V gene. Between the trimmed V and J ends, which lost 1 base and 0 bases, there was a span of 7 bases. The J gene is TRBJ2-7, the V gene TRBV14; D remains unclear. Sample: PBMCs. This receptor was taken from a man aged 18-30 years in good health and CMV-seropositive. The CDR3 loop reads CASSQARTSYEQYF. The CDR3 DNA sequence: TGTGCCAGCAGCCAAGCCCGGACCTCCTACGAGCAGTACTTC.